One sample yielded the 17 T cell receptor beta chains listed below, sequenced in a study of blood T cell repertoires in COVID-19. Only in-frame clones appear in the TCRdb table, and some are missing; sequencing was by immunoSEQ multiplex PCR. The data contain approximately 150,000 clones, around 85% of them seen just once; the ten biggest clones take up approximately 18%. The source material was peripheral blood. The receptors come from an elderly woman with acute or convalescent COVID-19.

V and J are TRBV5-4 and TRBJ2-1; 9 positions agree with TRBD2. V lost 4 bases and J lost 8; bases outside the gene matches: 10. Germline CDR1 reads SGHNT; CDR2 reads YYREEE (reference sequence). CDR3 length equals 15 residues. The chain's CDR3 is CASSGSGGRGDEQFF. DNA of the CDR3: TGTGCCAGCAGCGGGTCTGGCGGGAGGGGGGATGAGCAGTTCTTC.

The chain is built from TRBV7-9 and TRBJ2-7; 10 bases agree with TRBD2. With 2 bases clipped from V and 5 bases from J, the junction kept 3 bases outside the gene matches. Looked up from germline, CDR1 is SEHNR and CDR2 is FQNEAQ (reference sequence). The CDR3 sequence is 14 residues long. Here the CDR3 DNA reads TGTGCCAGCAGCTTATCTAGCGGGGGAGACGAGCAGTACTTC. Protein product: CASSLSSGGDEQYF.

The gene calls are TRBV18 and TRBJ2-5; the match to TRBD1 covers 7 bases. The CDR3 is 13 residues long. V lost 2 bases and J lost 6; bases outside the gene matches: 3. The germline V gene encodes CDR1 KGHSH and CDR2 LQKENI. The CDR3 sequence: CASSPSDRQTQYF. The CDR3 nucleotides are TGTGCCAGCTCACCATCGGACAGGCAGACCCAGTACTTC.

The rearrangement uses TRBV4-3 and TRBJ2-1, with 13 positions matching TRBD2. J gave up 4 bases and V 5 bases, and 5 bases lay outside the gene matches. Germline CDR1 reads LGHNA; CDR2 reads YSLEER. The length of the CDR3 is 16 residues. As DNA, the CDR3 is TGCGCCAGCAGCAAGAGGACTAGCGGGGGATACAATGAGCAGTTCTTC. This encodes CASSKRTSGGYNEQFF.

The rearrangement uses TRBV4-2 and TRBJ2-1; 9 bases match TRBD1. Losses at the gene ends were 5 bases for V and 8 bases for J; bases not matched to a gene: 7. The CDR3 is made up of 14 amino acids. CDR1 LGHNA and CDR2 YNFKEQ come from the germline V gene. The DNA for the CDR3 is TGTGCCAGCAGCGCGGGACAGGGCATGGATGAGCAGTTCTTC. This codes for CASSAGQGMDEQFF.

The CDR3 DNA reads TGTGCCAGCAGCCCCGGAGGGCGGGAGCAGTTCTTC. Translating it yields CASSPGGREQFF. V gene TRBV7-2 combines with J gene TRBJ2-1, with D possibly TRBD2 on 6 matching bases. Germline CDR1 is SGHTA and CDR2 is FQGNSA. The V end lost 5 bases, the J end lost 10 bases, and 12 bases lay between the germline ends. The CDR3 spans 12 residues.

The chain is built from TRBV18 and TRBJ2-2; TRBD1 aligns across 8 bases. CDR3 length: 14 residues. V was clipped by 3 bases and J by 5 bases; unmatched bases: 2. The germline CDR1 and CDR2 sequences are KGHSH and LQKENI. In DNA, the CDR3 is TGTGCCAGCTCACCGACAGGGGTTACCGGGGAGCTGTTTTTT. Protein product: CASSPTGVTGELFF. The full variable domain, completed using reference TRBV18 and TRBJ2-2, is NAGVMQNPRHLVRRRGQEARLRCSPMKGHSHVYWYRQLPEEGLKFMVYLQKENIIDESGMPKERFSAEFPKEGPSILRIQQVVRGDSAAYFCASSPTGVTGELFFGEGSRLTVL.

This clone was counted between two and nine times. The V call is TRBV7-8, the J call TRBJ2-5; 11 nucleotides agree with TRBD1. There are 14 residues in the CDR3. Looked up from germline, CDR1 is SGHVS and CDR2 is FQNEAQ. V shed 5 bases and J 7 bases; nucleotides not matched to a gene: 6. The CDR3 loop is CASSAGTGGSTQYF. CDR3 in DNA: TGTGCCAGCAGCGCAGGGACAGGGGGTTCGACCCAGTACTTC.

The rearrangement links TRBV4-3 to TRBJ2-1, with TRBD1 identical over 8 bases. This CDR3 has 17 amino acids. Trimming cost V 1 base and J 7 bases; bases outside gene matches: 12. CDR1 and CDR2 (germline): LGHNA, YSLEER. In DNA form, the CDR3 reads TGCGCCAGCAGCCAAGTCGAGGACAGGGAATTCGGAAATGAGCAGTTCTTC. It translates to CASSQVEDREFGNEQFF.

This clone showed up just once. This rearrangement joins TRBV6-5 to TRBJ1-4; D gene uncertain. The V gene lost 6 bases and the J gene lost 5 bases, with 13 bases spanning the gap. The CDR3 is 14 residues long. CDR1 and CDR2 (germline): MNHEY, SVGAGI. This chain's CDR3 is CASSYRAANEKLFF. Written as DNA, the CDR3 is TGTGCCAGCAGCTACAGAGCTGCAAATGAAAAACTGTTTTTT.

The chain has TRBV6-5 and TRBJ1-2; 9 positions match TRBD1. Germline trimming cut 0 bases from V and 8 bases from J; bases unmatched to any gene: 10. The CDR3 has 16 residues. Germline V lookup: CDR1 MNHEY, CDR2 SVGAGI. DNA for the CDR3: TGTGCCAGCAGTTACTCTCAAGGGACAGGGAGAGGGGGCTACACCTTC. Translated: CASSYSQGTGRGGYTF.

The chain is built from TRBV4-1 and TRBJ2-1; TRBD1 agrees at 8 bases. Germline assignment: CDR1 MGHRA and CDR2 YSYEKL. V gave up 2 bases and J gave up 6 bases; unmatched junction bases: 9. The CDR3 extends over 16 amino acids. CDR3 nucleotides: TGCGCCAGCAGCCAAAGAGACAGGGGCCGTGGCAATGAGCAGTTCTTC. Translation gives CASSQRDRGRGNEQFF.

This chain joins TRBV11-3 and TRBJ2-7; 8 nucleotides match TRBD1. This CDR3 has 13 amino acids. The germline CDR1 and CDR2 sequences are SGHNT and YENEEA. The V segment lost 5 bases and the J segment 3 bases; nucleotides outside the gene matches: 3. CDR3: CASSIGQGYEQYF. The CDR3 bases are TGTGCCAGCAGCATCGGACAGGGCTACGAGCAGTACTTC.

The chain combines TRBV7-6 with TRBJ2-5, with 11 bases identical to TRBD2. The CDR3 contains 19 residues. The germline gives CDR1 SGHVS, CDR2 FNYEAQ. The V segment lost 5 bases and the J segment 2 bases; nucleotides outside the gene matches: 16. The CDR3 loop is CASSLTPPTSGGGQETQYF. CDR3 in DNA: TGTGCCAGCAGCCTTACCCCCCCTACTAGCGGGGGTGGACAAGAGACCCAGTACTTC.

This clone came up once. This chain uses TRBV4-3 with TRBJ1-6; TRBD1 aligns across 9 bases. CDR1 is LGHNA and CDR2 is YSLEER in the germline V gene. The CDR3 covers 19 residues. V was pared by 0 bases and J by 8 bases, with 14 bases of the junction left unmatched. The CDR3 protein is CASSQEFSRGQGNYSPLHF. For the CDR3, the DNA is TGCGCCAGCAGCCAAGAGTTTAGTCGGGGACAGGGAAATTATTCACCCCTCCACTTT.

This chain joins TRBV7-2 and TRBJ2-3; the D gene is possibly TRBD2 (6 bases). CDR1 and CDR2 from the germline V gene are SGHTA and FQGNSA. Trimming pared 5 bases from V and 2 bases from J, leaving 17 bases between. The CDR3 is made up of 16 amino acids. CDR3: CASSRLTRSATDTQYF. The CDR3 nucleotides read TGTGCCAGCAGCCGCCTGACTAGGTCTGCCACAGATACGCAGTATTTT.

This sequence joins TRBV29-1 and TRBJ1-1; D remains ambiguous. The CDR3 contains 10 residues. From germline, CDR1 is SQVTM and CDR2 ANQGSEA. V lost 6 bases and J lost 4, with 6 bases in between. CDR3 protein: CSVPGTEAFF. CDR3 in DNA: TGCAGCGTCCCGGGCACTGAAGCTTTCTTT.